This T cell receptor (beta chain) was recorded in a study of T cells in Graves' hyperthyroidism and ophthalmopathy. There are 17 residues in the CDR3. Germline V CDR1 and CDR2: SGHNT, YENEEA. V was shortened by 0 bases and J by 4 bases, with 16 bases between the two germline ends. Researchers took RNA transcripts and amplified the TCR beta CDR3 regions from them. When the TCR CDR3 underwent first-round RT-PCR, the HTBI primer set was used. TCRdb recomputed calls from the multiplex PCR reads with MiXCR, one row per CDR3 protein. Here the sample spans hundreds of thousands of distinct CDR3 sequences, 15% to 20% being singletons. Exclusions: uncontrolled infection, other autoimmune disease, pregnancy, lactation. Thyroid ultrasound, orbital computed tomography, clinical symptoms, and serum thyroxine and TRAb underpinned diagnoses. PBMCs stemmed from about 9.7 ml fresh peripheral blood. This clonotype was seen a handful of times.

The V call is TRBV11-3, the J call TRBJ2-1; D not certain. Material for sequencing was blood. This sequence originates from a woman under 30 with Graves' hyperthyroidism. The CDR3 region has the DNA TGTGCCAGCAGCTTAGACTCCGTAAGGAAAATTTACAATGAGCAGTTCTTC. It specifies CASSLDSVRKIYNEQFF.